This is a list of T cell receptor beta chains from one sample in a study of cytomegalovirus exposure and HLA in healthy donors. Assay used: immunoSEQ multiplex PCR; TCRdb lists only in-frame clones, some missing. Among 110,000 to 150,000 clones, more than 9.5% were seen once, and the ten largest hold 1.8%. Sequencing was carried out using PBMCs. These receptors originate from a man aged 50 or older in good health and CMV-seronegative. The CDR3 runs from the conserved cysteine through the conserved F or W. The D gene is left open where the match is weak. Some rows mark clone size as missing; the rest say once, few, many or name a class of expanded clone.

CDR3	DNA	D	V	J	size
CASSQITRDFNEKLFF	TGTGCCAGCAGCCAAATAACTCGGGATTTTAATGAAAAACTGTTTTTT	-	TRBV14	TRBJ1-4	-
CASISLGGRNTGELFF	TGTGCCAGCATCTCACTGGGAGGGAGAAACACCGGGGAGCTGTTTTTT	TRBD2	TRBV27	TRBJ2-2	few
CATRGLAGGDTGELFF	TGTGCCACCAGGGGATTGGCGGGAGGGGACACCGGGGAGCTGTTTTTT	TRBD2	TRBV15	TRBJ2-2	-
CASSGTGVWEKLFF	TGTGCCAGCAGTGGGACAGGGGTATGGGAAAAACTGTTTTTT	TRBD1	TRBV25-1	TRBJ1-4	-
CASSAQDTGELFF	TGTGCCAGCAGCGCCCAGGACACCGGGGAGCTGTTTTTT	-	TRBV9	TRBJ2-2	few
CASIPTSGTQETQYF	TGTGCCAGCATCCCGACTAGCGGGACTCAAGAGACCCAGTACTTC	TRBD2	TRBV6-1	TRBJ2-5	-
CASKARGPLETQYF	TGTGCCAGTAAGGCCAGGGGGCCATTGGAGACCCAGTACTTC	TRBD1	TRBV19	TRBJ2-5	few
CASSLDIDEQFF	TGTGCCAGCAGCTTAGATATAGATGAGCAGTTCTTC	-	TRBV7-8	TRBJ2-1	-
CASSPVGENQYF	TGTGCAAGCAGTCCCGTCGGGGAGAACCAGTACTTC	-	TRBV27	TRBJ2-5	-
CTSSQVGRSNQPQHF	TGCACCAGCAGCCAAGTGGGCAGATCCAATCAGCCCCAGCATTTT	-	TRBV1	TRBJ1-5	few
CASSLQGAGIKQETQYF	TGTGCCAGCAGTTTGCAGGGGGCTGGTATTAAACAAGAGACCCAGTACTTC	TRBD1	TRBV27	TRBJ2-5	-
CASSLGADRAREQYF	TGTGCCAGCAGCTTAGGGGCGGACAGGGCTCGCGAGCAGTACTTC	TRBD1	TRBV7-9	TRBJ2-7	-
CASSKARGRAGANVLTF	TGTGCCAGCAGCAAAGCGCGGGGGAGGGCTGGGGCCAACGTCCTGACTTTC	-	TRBV21-1	TRBJ2-6	-
CASSVSDRANYGYTF	TGTGCCAGTAGTGTGTCAGACAGGGCAAACTATGGCTACACCTTC	TRBD1	TRBV19	TRBJ1-2	few
CASSPTAAGDTQYF	TGTGCCAGCTCACCAACGGCGGCGGGGGATACGCAGTATTTT	-	TRBV18	TRBJ2-3	few
CASSPRNGVRNSPLHF	TGTGCCAGCAGCCCTCGTAACGGGGTAAGAAATTCACCCCTCCACTTT	-	TRBV7-9	TRBJ1-6	few
CASRLADFGPYEQYF	TGTGCCAGCCGACTAGCGGATTTCGGGCCCTACGAGCAGTACTTC	TRBD2	TRBV19	TRBJ2-7	-
CASSLSGQQAFF	TGTGCCAGCAGTTTATCAGGACAGCAAGCTTTCTTT	-	TRBV27	TRBJ1-1	few
CASSDLGRRTGELFF	TGTGCCAGCAGTGACCTGGGGCGACGAACCGGGGAGCTGTTTTTT	-	TRBV2	TRBJ2-2	-
CASGTASGGETQYF	TGCGCCAGCGGAACGGCTAGCGGGGGAGAGACCCAGTACTTC	TRBD2	TRBV5-1	TRBJ2-5	-
CASSEAGLWSYEQYF	TGTGCCAGCAGTGAAGCTGGGCTCTGGTCCTACGAGCAGTACTTC	-	TRBV6-1	TRBJ2-7	few
CASSYLQGPLNTEAFF	TGTGCCAGCAGTTACCTACAGGGGCCCCTGAACACTGAAGCTTTCTTT	TRBD1	TRBV6-7	TRBJ1-1	-
CASSLNQGLNTEAFF	TGTGCCAGCAGCTTGAATCAGGGCTTGAACACTGAAGCTTTCTTT	-	TRBV5-6	TRBJ1-1	few
CARENRGPDEKLFF	TGTGCCAGGGAGAACAGGGGACCGGATGAAAAACTGTTTTTT	TRBD1	TRBV7-3	TRBJ1-4	-
CASRRENNYGYTF	TGCGCCAGCAGGCGGGAAAATAACTATGGCTACACCTTC	-	TRBV5-1	TRBJ1-2	few
CAWSRSGGANYGYTF	TGTGCCTGGAGTAGATCAGGGGGCGCGAACTATGGCTACACCTTC	TRBD1	TRBV30	TRBJ1-2	-
CASSLAGTVDNQPQHF	TGTGCCAGCAGCTTGGCTGGGACAGTGGACAATCAGCCCCAGCATTTT	TRBD1	TRBV5-6	TRBJ1-5	few
CASTGGTTDTQYF	TGTGCCAGTACCGGAGGGACGACAGATACGCAGTATTTT	-	TRBV19	TRBJ2-3	few
CSVDAGKGNTIYF	TGCAGCGTTGACGCGGGAAAGGGAAACACCATATATTTT	-	TRBV29-1	TRBJ1-3	-
CASSLEGGASYTF	TGTGCCAGCAGCCTCGAAGGGGGCGCGAGCTACACCTTC	TRBD1	TRBV9	TRBJ1-2	-
CASSSSSGGYNEQFF	TGTGCCAGCAGCTCATCTAGCGGGGGATACAATGAGCAGTTCTTC	TRBD2	TRBV7-3	TRBJ2-1	-
CASSVGLDADTQYF	TGTGCCAGCAGTGTCGGACTAGACGCAGATACGCAGTATTTT	TRBD2	TRBV6-4	TRBJ2-3	-
CASCRAGGTDTQYF	TGTGCCAGCTGCCGAGCGGGAGGTACAGATACGCAGTATTTT	TRBD2	TRBV6-1	TRBJ2-3	-
CASSETVETSSYF	TGTGCCAGCAGTGAAACGGTGGAAACTAGCTCCTACTTC	-	TRBV6-1	TRBJ2-7	-
CASSHPGSSYEQYF	TGTGCCAGCAGCCACCCGGGGTCCTCCTACGAGCAGTACTTC	-	TRBV7-9	TRBJ2-7	few
CASRPPNGVYEQYF	TGTGCCAGCAGGCCCCCGAACGGGGTCTACGAGCAGTACTTC	-	TRBV13	TRBJ2-7	medium-sized
CASRVRGSSYNEQFF	TGCGCCAGCAGGGTTAGAGGGAGCTCCTACAATGAGCAGTTCTTC	-	TRBV5-1	TRBJ2-1	-
CASSVELAPGNTIYF	TGTGCCAGCAGTGTGGAGCTCGCCCCTGGAAACACCATATATTTT	-	TRBV2	TRBJ1-3	few
CATSRDGSGRRTGELFF	TGTGCCACCAGCAGAGACGGGTCAGGGCGGAGAACCGGGGAGCTGTTTTTT	-	TRBV15	TRBJ2-2	few
CASSQDLQGGWNGYTF	TGCGCCAGCAGCCAAGATCTCCAGGGGGGTTGGAATGGCTACACCTTC	TRBD1	TRBV4-1	TRBJ1-2	-
CASRIKQGAGEKLFF	TGTGCCAGTAGGATCAAACAGGGGGCCGGCGAAAAACTGTTTTTT	TRBD1	TRBV19	TRBJ1-4	-
CASNYNRGGGYTF	TGTGCCAGCAACTACAACAGGGGAGGAGGCTACACCTTC	TRBD1	TRBV6-5	TRBJ1-2	-
CASSYSNRGGYTF	TGTGCCAGCAGTTACTCGAACAGGGGCGGCTACACCTTC	TRBD1	TRBV6-5	TRBJ1-2	-
CASFLGRSGAGGEQFF	TGTGCCAGCTTCCTAGGCCGAAGCGGGGCGGGAGGGGAGCAGTTCTTC	TRBD2	TRBV7-8	TRBJ2-1	few
CASSKTANYGYTF	TGTGCCAGCAGTAAAACAGCTAACTATGGCTACACCTTC	-	TRBV6-5	TRBJ1-2	-